Below, one TCR beta chain is given with its context. Its antigen is not known. This sample was included in a study of T-cell reconstitution after alpha-beta-depleted transplantation in children. Preparing the TCRbeta library involved the use of unique molecular identifiers. MiXCR was run by TCRdb on the PCR reads, yielding one entry per CDR3 protein. The sample records 45,000 or so distinct CDR3 sequences, 40% to 60% being singletons. Study-level points and caveats: Reportedly, only several hundred clones from non-depleted graft cells drove alpha-beta T-cell counts at about two months. Certain patients had high TCRbeta diversity at day 60, and it came from recipient T cells and thymic progenitors that survived. Once a year had passed after transplant, T-cell counts and diversity came mostly from newly produced T cells.

V dropped 4 bases and J dropped 0 bases, with 13 bases sitting between them. Germline CDR1 is DFQATT and CDR2 is SNEGSKA (reference sequence). This CDR3 contains 15 residues. This TCR came from a boy under two years old with SCID, due to receive a stem cell transplant. The specimen comprised peripheral blood, sampled before TCRalphabeta/CD19-depleted stem cell transplant. V usage is TRBV20-1 and J usage is TRBJ1-5, with D possibly matching TRBD1 (6 bases). In DNA form, the CDR3 reads TGCAGTGCTACTTCGACAGGCCCTAGCAATCAGCCCCAGCATTTT. It specifies CSATSTGPSNQPQHF.